This T cell receptor beta chain was sequenced in a study of blood T cell repertoires in COVID-19 (dated by TCRdb to about 2020). For the study in its entirety: The collaborator samples originated in the United States, Italy and Spain and spanned the acute and convalescent phases of COVID-19. Sample metadata almost always included a de-identified subject ID, COVID-19 status, age in years and sex. The repertoires were released in a freely available public database meant as a resource for research on the immune response to SARS-CoV-2. The samples were drawn from two sources: the first 160 participants of the ongoing ImmuneRACE study, and 1,254 subjects contributed by 6 global collaborators. The dataset comprised deeply sampled blood TCRbeta repertoires from subjects exposed to, actively infected with, or recovered from COVID-19. The material from the prospective study consisted of cDNA or gDNA derived from T cells, B-cell-depleted T cells, or PBMCs. Where available, HLA class I and class II types were obtained from metadata supplied by the sample provider rather than from assay-based typing. General findings and caveats noted by the study authors: Clinical and demographic metadata were provided uncurated, with the amount varying by source and participant.

TCRbeta CDR3 regions were amplified from genomic DNA by means of the immunoSEQ Assay, a bias-controlled multiplex PCR. The paper's processing steps were these. Nucleated cell counts per sample were estimated from amplification of reference gene primers within the assay. To quantify the absolute abundance of each unique TCRbeta CDR3 rearrangement, sequence reads were collapsed and filtered. For each sample, productive Simpson clonality was calculated as the square root of Simpson's diversity index over productive rearrangements. The clones in this table, taken by TCRdb from immuneACCESS, are in-frame only. Not every clone is retained; where verified, under half of the shortfall comes from an unresolved V gene, and the cause of the rest is unknown. V and J calls plus clone size are reproduced from that table; the DNA served to infer D and trimming. The sample table lists around 200,000 clones, around 83% of them with a count of one. The ten largest clonotypes hold under 3% of the sample.

The CDR3 spans 12 residues, from the cysteine through the phenylalanine. The CDR3 DNA has 36 bases and is translated from base 1. From a lookup of the germline V gene, CDR1 and CDR2 are MNHEY and SVGEGT. The V end loses 4 bases and the J end loses 7 bases, and a stretch of 10 bases separates them. Collaborating institutions collected whole blood in K2EDTA tubes following their own protocols. For TCRbeta analysis, collaborators shipped samples in one of three forms: frozen whole blood, isolated PBMCs, or DNA extracted from either of those sample types. Of note for this clone: This clone's antigen is unknown. The sample holds no much larger clone one base away, and base qualities are not on file. Other DNA sequences in the sample encode the same CDR3.

Sequenced material: peripheral blood. The receptor chain draws on TRBV6-2 or TRBV6-3 and TRBJ1-2; TRBD1 might be the D gene, on 6 matching bases. The receptor comes from a man in his fifties with active or convalescent COVID-19. The CDR3 sequence is CASSFQGGGYTF. The nucleotides read TGTGCCAGCAGTTTTCAAGGGGGTGGCTACACCTTC.